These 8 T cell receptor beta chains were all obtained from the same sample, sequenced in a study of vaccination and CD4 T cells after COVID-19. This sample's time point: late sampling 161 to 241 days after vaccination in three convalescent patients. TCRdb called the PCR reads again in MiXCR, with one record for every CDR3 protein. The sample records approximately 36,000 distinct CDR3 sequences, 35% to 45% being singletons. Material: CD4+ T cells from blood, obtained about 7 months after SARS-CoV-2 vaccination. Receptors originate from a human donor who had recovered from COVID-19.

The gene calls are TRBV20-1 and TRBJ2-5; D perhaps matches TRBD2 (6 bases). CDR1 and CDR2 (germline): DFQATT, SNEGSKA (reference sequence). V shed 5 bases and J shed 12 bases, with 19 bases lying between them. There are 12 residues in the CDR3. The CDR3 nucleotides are TGCAGTGCTGACGGCCGGTCGGGACTGAAGTACTTC. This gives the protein CSADGRSGLKYF.

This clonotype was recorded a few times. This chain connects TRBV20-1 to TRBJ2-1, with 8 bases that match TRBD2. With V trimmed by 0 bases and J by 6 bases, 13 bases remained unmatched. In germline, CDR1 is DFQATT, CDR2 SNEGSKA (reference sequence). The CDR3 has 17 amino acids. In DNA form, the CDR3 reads TGCAGTGCTAGAGACCCCATGGCTAGCGGGCTTATCAATGAGCAGTTCTTC. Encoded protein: CSARDPMASGLINEQFF.

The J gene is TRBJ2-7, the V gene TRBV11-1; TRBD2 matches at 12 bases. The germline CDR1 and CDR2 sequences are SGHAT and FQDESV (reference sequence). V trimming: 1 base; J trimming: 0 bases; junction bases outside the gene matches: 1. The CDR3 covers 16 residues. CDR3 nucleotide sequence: TGTGCCAGCAGCTTAGGGACTAGCGGGACCTCCTACGAGCAGTACTTC. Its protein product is CASSLGTSGTSYEQYF.

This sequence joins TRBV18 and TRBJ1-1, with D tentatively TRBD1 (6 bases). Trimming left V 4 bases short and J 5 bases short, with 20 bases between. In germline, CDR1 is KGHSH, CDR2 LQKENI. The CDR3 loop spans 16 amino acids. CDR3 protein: CASSRNRVEARTEAFF. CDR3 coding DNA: TGTGCCAGCTCACGGAACAGGGTGGAGGCGCGGACTGAAGCTTTCTTT.

CDR3 residues: CASRSDPYNSPLHF. The CDR3 DNA sequence: TGTGCCAGCAGATCAGACCCTTATAATTCACCCCTCCACTTT. This chain links TRBV27 with TRBJ1-6; D remains unclear. The germline V gene has CDR1 MNHEY and CDR2 SMNVEV (reference sequence). CDR3 length equals 14 residues. V dropped 6 bases and J dropped 4 bases, with 10 bases sitting between them.

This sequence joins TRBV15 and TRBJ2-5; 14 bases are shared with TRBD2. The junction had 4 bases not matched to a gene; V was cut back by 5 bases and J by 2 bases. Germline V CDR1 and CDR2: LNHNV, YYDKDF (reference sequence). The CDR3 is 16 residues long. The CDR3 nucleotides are TGTGCCACCAGCCTTCGACTAGCGGGAGGGCAAGAGACCCAGTACTTC. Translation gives CATSLRLAGGQETQYF. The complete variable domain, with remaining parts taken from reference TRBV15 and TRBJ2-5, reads DAMVIQNPRYQVTQFGKPVTLSCSQTLNHNVMYWYQQKSSQAPKLLFHYYDKDFNNEADTPDNFQSRRPNTSFCFLDIRSPGLGDTAMYLCATSLRLAGGQETQYFGPGTRLLVL.

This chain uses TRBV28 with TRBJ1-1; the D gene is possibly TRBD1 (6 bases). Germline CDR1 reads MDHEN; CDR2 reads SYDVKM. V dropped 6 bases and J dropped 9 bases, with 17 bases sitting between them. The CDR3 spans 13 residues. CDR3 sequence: CASSRTGFYQAFF. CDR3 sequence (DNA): TGTGCCAGCAGCAGAACAGGGTTCTATCAAGCTTTCTTT.

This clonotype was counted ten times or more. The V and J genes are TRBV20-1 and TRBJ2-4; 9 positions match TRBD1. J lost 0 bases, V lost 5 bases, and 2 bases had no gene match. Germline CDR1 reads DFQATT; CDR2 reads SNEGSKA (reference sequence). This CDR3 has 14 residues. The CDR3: CSAGQGLAKNIQYF. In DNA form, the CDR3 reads TGCAGTGCTGGACAGGGGCTAGCCAAAAACATTCAGTACTTC.